This T cell receptor (beta chain) was identified during a study of T cells in Graves' hyperthyroidism and ophthalmopathy. General observations from the study: Most thyroid clonotypes with frequency above 0.001 were detected in blood. The model anticipated ophthalmopathy a median approximately 6.6 months pre-onset.

Amplification yielded TCR beta CDR3 regions, with RNA transcripts as the source. HTBI primers were the set used in a first-round RT-PCR of the TCR CDR3. TCRdb processed the multiplex PCR reads anew with MiXCR; each CDR3 protein has one entry. The profile covers 650,000 to 700,000 distinct CDR3 sequences, with around a sixth appearing a single time and around 15% taken by the ten largest. This clonotype turned up a few times. Its antigen is as yet unknown. With a duration under 2 months, the hyperthyroidism was newly diagnosed in patients aged 18 to 65. Out of approximately 10 ml of fresh peripheral blood came the PBMCs. Looked up from germline, CDR1 is SEHNR and CDR2 is FQNEAQ (reference sequence). Trimming took 1 base from V and 6 from J; bases not matched to a gene: 6. This CDR3 is 16 amino acids long.

The source is a man in his forties or fifties with Graves' hyperthyroidism. This chain joins TRBV7-9 and TRBJ1-4; 9 bases match TRBD1. The specimen sequenced was blood. For the CDR3, the DNA is TGTGCCAGCAGCTTAGGGAGGGGACAGGGTTATGAAAAACTGTTTTTT. Translation: CASSLGRGQGYEKLFF.